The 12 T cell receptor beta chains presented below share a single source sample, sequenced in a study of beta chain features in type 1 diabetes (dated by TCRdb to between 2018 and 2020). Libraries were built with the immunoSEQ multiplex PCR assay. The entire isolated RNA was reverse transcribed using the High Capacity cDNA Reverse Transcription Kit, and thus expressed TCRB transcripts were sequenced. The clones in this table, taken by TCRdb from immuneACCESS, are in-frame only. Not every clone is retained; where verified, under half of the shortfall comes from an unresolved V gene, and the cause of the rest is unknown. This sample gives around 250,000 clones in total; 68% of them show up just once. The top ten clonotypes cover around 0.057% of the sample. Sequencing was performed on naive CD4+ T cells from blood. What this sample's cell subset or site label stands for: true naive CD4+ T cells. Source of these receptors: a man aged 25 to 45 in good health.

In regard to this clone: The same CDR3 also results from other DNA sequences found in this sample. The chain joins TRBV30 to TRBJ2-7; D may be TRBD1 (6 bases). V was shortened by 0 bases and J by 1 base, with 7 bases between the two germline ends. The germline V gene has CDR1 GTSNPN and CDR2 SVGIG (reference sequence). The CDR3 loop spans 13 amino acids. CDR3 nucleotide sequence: TGTGCCTGGAGTGTACAGGGATCCTACGAGCAGTACTTC. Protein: CAWSVQGSYEQYF.

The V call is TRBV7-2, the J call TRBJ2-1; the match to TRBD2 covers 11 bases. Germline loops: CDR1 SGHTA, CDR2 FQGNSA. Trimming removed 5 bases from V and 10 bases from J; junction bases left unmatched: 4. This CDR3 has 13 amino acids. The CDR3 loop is CASSPRTSGEQFF. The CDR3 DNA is TGTGCCAGCAGCCCTCGGACTAGCGGGGAGCAGTTCTTC.

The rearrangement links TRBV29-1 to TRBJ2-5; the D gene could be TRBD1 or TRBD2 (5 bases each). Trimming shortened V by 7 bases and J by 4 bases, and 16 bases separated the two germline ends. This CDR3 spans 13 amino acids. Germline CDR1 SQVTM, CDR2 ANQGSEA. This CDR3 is CSGLTHGTETQYF. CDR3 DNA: TGCAGCGGACTCACACATGGGACAGAGACCCAGTACTTC.

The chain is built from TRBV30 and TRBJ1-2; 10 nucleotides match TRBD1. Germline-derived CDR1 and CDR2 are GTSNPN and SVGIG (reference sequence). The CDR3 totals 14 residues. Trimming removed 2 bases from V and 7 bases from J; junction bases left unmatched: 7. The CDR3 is CAWSFAGTGVGYTF. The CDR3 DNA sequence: TGTGCCTGGAGTTTCGCCGGGACAGGGGTTGGCTACACCTTC.

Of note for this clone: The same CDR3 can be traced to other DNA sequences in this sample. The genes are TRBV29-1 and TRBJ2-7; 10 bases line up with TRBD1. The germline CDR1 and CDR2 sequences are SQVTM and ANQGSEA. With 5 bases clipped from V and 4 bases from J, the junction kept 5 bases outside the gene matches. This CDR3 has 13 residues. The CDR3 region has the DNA TGCAGCGTTCGGGACAGGGGCTTTTACGAGCAGTACTTC. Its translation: CSVRDRGFYEQYF.

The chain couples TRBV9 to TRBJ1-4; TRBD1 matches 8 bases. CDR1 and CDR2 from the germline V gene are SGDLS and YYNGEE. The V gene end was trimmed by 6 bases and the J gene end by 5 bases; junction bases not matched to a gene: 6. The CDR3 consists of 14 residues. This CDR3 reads CASTPGQENEKLFF. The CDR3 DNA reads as TGTGCCAGCACCCCGGGACAGGAGAATGAAAAACTGTTTTTT.

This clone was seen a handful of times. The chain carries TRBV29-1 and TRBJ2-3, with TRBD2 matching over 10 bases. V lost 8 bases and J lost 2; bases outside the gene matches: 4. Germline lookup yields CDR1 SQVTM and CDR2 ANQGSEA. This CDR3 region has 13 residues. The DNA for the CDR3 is TGCAGCTCCAGCGGGAGGGCCACAGATACGCAGTATTTT. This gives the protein CSSSGRATDTQYF.

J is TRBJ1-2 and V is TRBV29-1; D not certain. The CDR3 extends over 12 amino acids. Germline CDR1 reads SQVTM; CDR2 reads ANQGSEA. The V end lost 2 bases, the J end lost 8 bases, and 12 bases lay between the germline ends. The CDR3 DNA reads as TGCAGCGTTGAAAGGCTCACGGAGGGCTACACCTTC. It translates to CSVERLTEGYTF.

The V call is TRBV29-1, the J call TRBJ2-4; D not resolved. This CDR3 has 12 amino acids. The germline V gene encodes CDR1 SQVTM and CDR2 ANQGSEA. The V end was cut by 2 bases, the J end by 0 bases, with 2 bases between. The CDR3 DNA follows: TGCAGCGTTGAACTAGCCAAAAACATTCAGTACTTC. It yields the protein CSVELAKNIQYF.

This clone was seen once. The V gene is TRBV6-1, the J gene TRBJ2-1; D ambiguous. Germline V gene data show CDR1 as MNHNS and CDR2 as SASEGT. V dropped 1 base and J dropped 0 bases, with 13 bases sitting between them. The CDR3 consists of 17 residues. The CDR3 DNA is TGTGCCAGCAGTGAAGTACTGGCATCGAGCTCCTACAATGAGCAGTTCTTC. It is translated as CASSEVLASSSYNEQFF.

CDR3 bases: TGTGCCACCGCCGGGGGCCGGGAGACCCAGTACTTC. Protein: CATAGGRETQYF. V gene TRBV15 combines with J gene TRBJ2-5; TRBD1 or TRBD2 may be the D gene (6 bases each). Germline V gene sequence: CDR1 LNHNV, CDR2 YYDKDF (reference sequence). The CDR3 has 12 amino acids. Between the trimmed V and J ends, which lost 8 bases and 5 bases, there was a span of 12 bases.

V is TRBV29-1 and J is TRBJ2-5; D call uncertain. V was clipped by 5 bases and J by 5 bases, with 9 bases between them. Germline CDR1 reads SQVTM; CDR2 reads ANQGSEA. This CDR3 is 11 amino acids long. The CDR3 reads CSVQEMETQYF. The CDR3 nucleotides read TGCAGCGTTCAGGAGATGGAGACCCAGTACTTC.